This T cell receptor beta chain came from a study of blood T cell repertoires in COVID-19 (dated by TCRdb to the early 2020s). Looking at the study overall: Samples from collaborators originated in the United States, Italy and Spain and spanned both the acute and convalescent phases of COVID-19. The material from the prospective study consisted of cDNA or gDNA derived from T cells, B-cell-depleted T cells, or PBMCs. The dataset comprised deeply sampled blood TCRbeta repertoires from subjects exposed to, actively infected with, or recovered from COVID-19. The repertoires were released in a freely available public database meant as a resource for research on the immune response to SARS-CoV-2. Samples were obtained from the ongoing ImmuneRACE study (first 160 participants) and from about 1,300 subjects provided by 6 global collaborators. Nearly every sample came with metadata listing a de-identified subject ID, COVID-19 status, age in years and sex. HLA class I and class II types, where available, came from metadata supplied by the sample provider rather than from assay-based typing. The study at large found these results: Clinical and demographic metadata were provided uncurated, with the amount varying by source and participant.

TCRbeta CDR3 regions were amplified from genomic DNA using the immunoSEQ Assay, a bias-controlled multiplex PCR. The original methods were these. The number of nucleated cells in each sample was estimated from the amplification of reference gene primers within the assay. Sequence reads were collapsed and filtered to measure the absolute abundance of every unique TCRbeta CDR3 rearrangement. Productive Simpson clonality was computed per sample as the square root of Simpson's diversity index over productive rearrangements. Not all clones reach the TCRdb copy of this immuneACCESS table, which keeps in-frame sequences only. Checked studies attribute under half of the gap to unresolved V genes and leave the rest unexplained. V and J calls and clone size follow that table, whereas D and trimming were derived from the DNA. Across this sample there are under 300,000 clones, with around 88% seen only once. In total, the top ten clones hold 9% to 15% of the sample.

The CDR3 holds 14 amino acids from the cysteine to the phenylalanine. Just CDR3 DNA is preserved here, 42 bases in frame from base 1. CDR1 is given as SGHTA and CDR2 as FQGNSA, both from the germline V gene. V has 2 bases trimmed and J has 9 bases trimmed; junction bases matching no gene number 6. Comments on this clone: The antigen it binds to is not known. Base qualities are missing; no much larger clone stands one base away.

The collaborating institutions used their own protocols to collect whole blood in K2EDTA tubes. For TCRbeta analysis, collaborators shipped samples in one of three forms: frozen whole blood, isolated PBMCs, or DNA extracted from either of those sample types. Here the chain combines TRBV7-2 and TRBJ2-1; TRBD2 lines up with 8 middle nucleotides. Sequencing input: peripheral blood. This clonotype was sampled from a man at least 80 years old with acute or convalescent COVID-19. In nucleotides, the sequence is TGTGCCAGCAGCTTAACAGCGGGAGACATTGAGCAGTTCTTC. Its coded protein is CASSLTAGDIEQFF.